These T cell receptor beta chains were read from a single sample in a study of early T cells in non-severe SARS-CoV-2 infection. TCRdb redid the calling of the 5' RACE reads with MiXCR, one entry per CDR3 protein. This table has 63,000 or so distinct CDR3 sequences, over 9.5% appearing once. Sequenced sample: whole blood. Receptors originate from an adult who was a healthcare worker with PCR-confirmed SARS-CoV-2 infection or an uninfected control (not recorded which). Both conserved end residues are part of each CDR3. A D gene is named only where the DNA matches it firmly. Expanded clones are given a class, and other clones once, few, many or no size at all.

length: 16; size: few; V: TRBV5-1; D: NA; J: TRBJ2-5; DNA: TGCGCCAGCAGCTTGGTTGGAGGGAGAAGAAAAGAGACCCAGTACTTC; CDR3: CASSLVGGRRKETQYF
length: 18; size: few; V: TRBV18; D: TRBD1; J: TRBJ2-2; DNA: TGTGCCAGCTCACCAAGCGGAAAGGGACAGCCAAACACCGGGGAGCTGTTTTTT; CDR3: CASSPSGKGQPNTGELFF
length: 11; size: NA; V: TRBV3-1; D: NA; J: TRBJ2-7; DNA: TGTGCCAGCAGCCAAGTAGCCGAGCAGTACTTC; CDR3: CASSQVAEQYF
length: 13; size: few; V: TRBV6-1; D: NA; J: TRBJ2-7; DNA: TGTGCCAGCACACGGGACCGCTACTACGAGCAGTACTTC; CDR3: CASTRDRYYEQYF
length: 14; size: few; V: TRBV18; D: NA; J: TRBJ1-1; DNA: TGTGCCAGCTCACCAAAGACAGCTAACACTGAAGCTTTCTTT; CDR3: CASSPKTANTEAFF
length: 12; size: few; V: TRBV28; D: NA; J: TRBJ1-1; DNA: TGTGCCAGCAGTTTAATCGGCCTTGAAGCTTTCTTT; CDR3: CASSLIGLEAFF
length: 15; size: many; V: TRBV5-1; D: NA; J: TRBJ1-6; DNA: TGCGCCAGCAGCTCACTGACAGGAGGGAATTCACCCCTCCACTTT; CDR3: CASSSLTGGNSPLHF
length: 12; size: NA; V: TRBV29-1; D: TRBD1; J: TRBJ2-3; DNA: TGCAGCACCGGACAGGGCACAGATACGCAGTATTTT; CDR3: CSTGQGTDTQYF
length: 13; size: many; V: TRBV6-5; D: NA; J: TRBJ2-5; DNA: TGTGCCAGCAGCCCAACTCTCCAGGGGATAGCATACTTC; CDR3: CASSPTLQGIAYF
length: 18; size: NA; V: TRBV6-6; D: NA; J: TRBJ1-1; DNA: TGTGCCAGCAGTTACAGTTTCCCGGCAATGGCTTTATGGACTGAAGCTTTCTTT; CDR3: CASSYSFPAMALWTEAFF
length: 12; size: NA; V: TRBV12-3/TRBV12-4; D: NA; J: TRBJ1-2; DNA: TGTGCCAGCAGGATGGCGGGCTATGGCTACACCTTC; CDR3: CASRMAGYGYTF
length: 12; size: few; V: TRBV24-1; D: NA; J: TRBJ1-5; DNA: TGTGCCACCTCCCTGGGCAATCAGCCCCAGCATTTT; CDR3: CATSLGNQPQHF
length: 14; size: few; V: TRBV11-2; D: NA; J: TRBJ2-1; DNA: TGTGCCAGCAGCTTCGGAAGGGCCTGGAATGAGCAGTTCTTC; CDR3: CASSFGRAWNEQFF
length: 14; size: NA; V: TRBV29-1; D: NA; J: TRBJ1-3; DNA: TGCAGCGTTGTACGCCAGGGCTCTGGAAACACCATATATTTT; CDR3: CSVVRQGSGNTIYF
length: 15; size: many; V: TRBV14; D: NA; J: TRBJ2-2; DNA: TGTGCCAGCAGCCAAGATCCAGGGAGAACCGGGGAGCTGTTTTTT; CDR3: CASSQDPGRTGELFF
length: 11; size: NA; V: TRBV6-2/TRBV6-3; D: NA; J: TRBJ2-2; DNA: TGTGCCAGCAGAGACACCGGGGAGCTGTTTTTT; CDR3: CASRDTGELFF
length: 18; size: NA; V: TRBV6-5; D: TRBD2; J: TRBJ2-5; DNA: TGTGCCAGCAGTTATGGACTAGCGGGGGGGACGTACCAAGAGACCCAGTACTTC; CDR3: CASSYGLAGGTYQETQYF
length: 17; size: medium-sized; V: TRBV4-1; D: TRBD1; J: TRBJ2-1; DNA: TGCGCCAGCAGCCAAAGGGGGCTAGCTAGTTCCTACAATGAGCAGTTCTTC; CDR3: CASSQRGLASSYNEQFF
length: 17; size: many; V: TRBV12-3/TRBV12-4; D: NA; J: TRBJ2-4; DNA: TGTGCCAGCAGTCCACGGGACAAGCTCCCCGAAACAAACATTCAGTACTTC; CDR3: CASSPRDKLPETNIQYF
length: 14; size: once; V: TRBV7-2; D: NA; J: TRBJ2-7; DNA: TGTGCCAGCACCCCTCAGGCAGGACCCTACGAGCAGTACTTC; CDR3: CASTPQAGPYEQYF
length: 13; size: NA; V: TRBV7-3; D: NA; J: TRBJ2-1; DNA: TGTGCCAGCAGCCAAGGCAGTAACAATGAGCAGTTCTTC; CDR3: CASSQGSNNEQFF
length: 14; size: many; V: TRBV28; D: TRBD1; J: TRBJ2-5; DNA: TGTGCCAGCAGATCCGGGACAGCCGAAGAGACCCAGTACTTC; CDR3: CASRSGTAEETQYF
length: 15; size: many; V: TRBV12-3/TRBV12-4; D: NA; J: TRBJ2-5; DNA: TGTGCCAGCACCCTTGGGGGGGCTTTCCAAGAGACCCAGTACTTC; CDR3: CASTLGGAFQETQYF
length: 17; size: many; V: TRBV11-2; D: TRBD2; J: TRBJ2-3; DNA: TGTGCCAGCAGCATCCCACGGCTCCTTAGCGGGCGGCATACGCAGTATTTT; CDR3: CASSIPRLLSGRHTQYF
length: 14; size: few; V: TRBV5-6; D: NA; J: TRBJ2-2; DNA: TGTGCCAGCAGCTTGGCGCCGAGAACCGGGGAGCTGTTTTTT; CDR3: CASSLAPRTGELFF
length: 18; size: NA; V: TRBV5-1; D: TRBD2; J: TRBJ2-3; DNA: TGCGCCAGCAGCCCCGGGGGGGCTAGCGGGGGGCGCACAGATACGCAGTATTTT; CDR3: CASSPGGASGGRTDTQYF
length: 14; size: many; V: TRBV2; D: NA; J: TRBJ2-7; DNA: TGTGCCAGCAGTCGGGACACCTTGAGCTACGAGCAGTACTTC; CDR3: CASSRDTLSYEQYF
length: 15; size: many; V: TRBV18; D: NA; J: TRBJ1-1; DNA: TGTGCCAGCTCACCATCAACAGGGACTTCTGGAGTTGCTTTCTTT; CDR3: CASSPSTGTSGVAFF
length: 12; size: few; V: TRBV21-1; D: NA; J: TRBJ2-5; DNA: TGTGCCAGCAGCAAACGCTGGCATACCCAGTACTTC; CDR3: CASSKRWHTQYF
length: 15; size: NA; V: TRBV3-1; D: NA; J: TRBJ2-1; DNA: TGTGCCAGCAGCCAAGCGGGGGGCCGATACAATGAGCAGTTCTTC; CDR3: CASSQAGGRYNEQFF
length: 14; size: NA; V: TRBV7-9; D: TRBD1; J: TRBJ2-7; DNA: TGTGCCAGCAGCAGGGGGCCGAGCTCCTACGAGCAGTACTTC; CDR3: CASSRGPSSYEQYF
length: 13; size: few; V: TRBV7-9; D: NA; J: TRBJ1-4; DNA: TGTGCCAGCAGTCGTACAGCAGGTGAAAAACTGTTTTTT; CDR3: CASSRTAGEKLFF
length: 19; size: NA; V: TRBV18; D: TRBD2; J: TRBJ2-5; DNA: TGTGCCAGCTCACCACCGTTGGTTAAGACTAGCGGGAGCCAAGAGACCCAGTACTTC; CDR3: CASSPPLVKTSGSQETQYF
length: 16; size: many; V: TRBV18; D: TRBD1; J: TRBJ2-7; DNA: TGTGCCAGCTCGCCCGGGGGACAGGGGATAACCTACGAGCAGTACTTC; CDR3: CASSPGGQGITYEQYF
length: 13; size: many; V: TRBV14; D: NA; J: TRBJ2-1; DNA: TGTGCCAGCAGCCTTGAGGCTTCCGTCGCTCAGTTCTTC; CDR3: CASSLEASVAQFF
length: 15; size: many; V: TRBV5-1; D: TRBD1; J: TRBJ2-2; DNA: TGCGCCAGCAGCTGGGACAGCCTGAACACCGGGGAGCTGTTTTTT; CDR3: CASSWDSLNTGELFF
length: 15; size: NA; V: TRBV19; D: NA; J: TRBJ1-4; DNA: TGTGCCAGTAGTACCCGGACCCTGAGAGGGGAAAAACTGTTTTTT; CDR3: CASSTRTLRGEKLFF
length: 14; size: few; V: TRBV6-1; D: NA; J: TRBJ2-2; DNA: TGTGCCAGCAGCCCCCGGCAGGTCCACGGGGAGCTGTTTTTT; CDR3: CASSPRQVHGELFF
length: 15; size: NA; V: TRBV6-5; D: NA; J: TRBJ2-1; DNA: TGTGCCAGCAGTTACTCGGGGGGCTCGGGCAATGAGCAGTTCTTC; CDR3: CASSYSGGSGNEQFF
length: 15; size: many; V: TRBV18; D: NA; J: TRBJ1-5; DNA: TGTGCCAGCTCACGGGAAAACAGGGCCCATCAGCCCCAGCATTTT; CDR3: CASSRENRAHQPQHF
length: 14; size: few; V: TRBV3-1; D: NA; J: TRBJ2-3; DNA: TGTGCCAGCAGCCGGGCAACTAGCACAGATACGCAGTATTTT; CDR3: CASSRATSTDTQYF
length: 14; size: NA; V: TRBV10-3; D: NA; J: TRBJ2-7; DNA: TGTGCCATCAGTGAGGAGGCAGGGACTTACGAGCAGTACTTC; CDR3: CAISEEAGTYEQYF
length: 17; size: few; V: TRBV6-1; D: NA; J: TRBJ1-5; DNA: TGTGCCAGCAGCCCTAAGGACAGAAGTTTTAGCAATCAGCCCCAGCATTTT; CDR3: CASSPKDRSFSNQPQHF
length: 12; size: few; V: TRBV20-1; D: NA; J: TRBJ2-7; DNA: TGCAGTGCTGGGGGGGACATCTACGAGCAGTACTTC; CDR3: CSAGGDIYEQYF
length: 14; size: NA; V: TRBV29-1; D: NA; J: TRBJ2-1; DNA: TGCAGCGTTGATAGACGGAGCTCCTACAATGAGCAGTTCTTC; CDR3: CSVDRRSSYNEQFF
length: 13; size: many; V: TRBV7-2; D: NA; J: TRBJ1-5; DNA: TGTGCCAGCAGCCGACAGGTCAATCAGCCCCAGCATTTT; CDR3: CASSRQVNQPQHF
length: 13; size: NA; V: TRBV15; D: NA; J: TRBJ1-3; DNA: TGTGCCACCAGTTCCACTCCTTCCAACACCATATATTTT; CDR3: CATSSTPSNTIYF
length: 13; size: NA; V: TRBV10-3; D: NA; J: TRBJ1-2; DNA: TGTGCCATCAGTGAGGGGCAAGGCGTTGGCTACACCTTC; CDR3: CAISEGQGVGYTF
length: 14; size: many; V: TRBV27; D: TRBD1; J: TRBJ2-2; DNA: TGTGCCAGCAGTCTTAGACAGGGTAGCCGGGAGCTGTTTTTT; CDR3: CASSLRQGSRELFF
length: 18; size: NA; V: TRBV2; D: NA; J: TRBJ1-4; DNA: TGTGCCAGCAGTGGCCTGACAGTCCCTCGATCAACTAATGAAAAACTGTTTTTT; CDR3: CASSGLTVPRSTNEKLFF
length: 15; size: NA; V: TRBV11-2; D: NA; J: TRBJ2-5; DNA: TGTGCCAGCAGCACCCTTGGGGGAGTCCAAGAGACCCAGTACTTC; CDR3: CASSTLGGVQETQYF
length: 13; size: few; V: TRBV7-9; D: NA; J: TRBJ2-1; DNA: TGTGCCAGCAGCTTAGTGTCGGGTACTGAGCAGTTCTTC; CDR3: CASSLVSGTEQFF